This T cell receptor beta chain is from a study of human T cells and chemical hapten exposure. Study-wide context: 2% DPC applied to a 2 cm by 2 cm arm area sensitized donors. Study-wide results and limits: Expanded TCRs formed significantly more large CDR3 similarity clusters than controls.

Per the authors' pipeline: There were a median of around 96,000 TCRs per sample, with a range from roughly 20,000 to 700,000. TCRdb re-analysed the RACE reads in MiXCR, keeping a single row per CDR3 protein. The authors' filters were not applied to this entry. The sample lists tens of thousands of distinct CDR3 sequences, over 9% occurring once. The time point here: patch test 2, 6 weeks after DPC sensitization. Described treatment: therapeutic diphenylcyclopropenone sensitization with weekly scalp DPC. Regarding this clonotype: Its target is unknown.

The origin of this receptor is a woman aged 50 to 60 with alopecia areata. Some clones in this sample may be carry-over from other donors' samples. Source: whole blood, taken in connection with sensitization to the hapten diphenylcyclopropenone (DPC).

The CDR3 DNA reads TGTGCCAGCAGTTTTATCACAGATACGCAGTATTTT. This translates into CASSFITDTQYF. The J gene is TRBJ2-3, the V gene TRBV12-3 or TRBV12-4; D unresolved. The CDR3 consists of 12 residues. V lost 3 bases to trimming and J lost 2 bases, with 3 bases between them.